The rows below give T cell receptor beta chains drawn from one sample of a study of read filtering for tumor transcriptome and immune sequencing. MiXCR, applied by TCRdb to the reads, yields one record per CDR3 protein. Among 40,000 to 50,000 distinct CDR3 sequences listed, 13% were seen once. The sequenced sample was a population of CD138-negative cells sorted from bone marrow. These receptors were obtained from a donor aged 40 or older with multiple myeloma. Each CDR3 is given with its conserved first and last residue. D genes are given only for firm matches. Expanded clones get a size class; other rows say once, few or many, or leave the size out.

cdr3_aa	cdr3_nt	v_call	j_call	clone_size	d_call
CASSRRTAKEAFF	TGTGCCAGCAGTAGGCGGACAGCAAAGGAAGCTTTCTTT	TRBV27	TRBJ1-1	.	.
CATSGVGGTEAFF	TGTGCCACCAGTGGTGTGGGAGGCACTGAAGCTTTCTTT	TRBV24-1	TRBJ1-1	.	.
CASSWEKSPLHF	TGTGCCAGCAGCTGGGAAAAATCACCCCTCCACTTT	TRBV7-9	TRBJ1-6	many	.
CASSLSTGGASPEAFF	TGTGCCAGCAGTTTAAGCACAGGGGGCGCTTCCCCTGAAGCTTTCTTT	TRBV28	TRBJ1-1	many	TRBD1
CASSATETNTEAFF	TGTGCCAGCAGTGCGACAGAAACGAACACTGAAGCTTTCTTT	TRBV6-2/TRBV6-3	TRBJ1-1	many	.
CASSQGPGTGNQPQHF	TGCGCCAGCAGCCAAGGGCCCGGGACAGGGAATCAGCCCCAGCATTTT	TRBV4-1	TRBJ1-5	many	TRBD1
CASIPSGFNEQFF	TGTGCCAGCATCCCTTCAGGCTTTAATGAGCAGTTCTTC	TRBV7-2	TRBJ2-1	many	.
CSARDERGAGELFF	TGCAGTGCTAGAGATGAGAGAGGAGCGGGGGAGCTGTTTTTT	TRBV20-1	TRBJ2-2	many	.
CASTRAGTRPFDEQFF	TGTGCCAGCACCAGAGCCGGGACTAGGCCCTTCGATGAGCAGTTCTTC	TRBV6-2/TRBV6-3	TRBJ2-1	many	TRBD2
CAWNRGRSYNEQFF	TGTGCCTGGAACAGGGGGCGAAGCTACAATGAGCAGTTCTTC	TRBV30	TRBJ2-1	many	TRBD1
CASIRSGTSYNEQFF	TGTGCCAGCATTCGTAGCGGGACCTCCTACAATGAGCAGTTCTTC	TRBV12-3/TRBV12-4	TRBJ2-1	many	TRBD2
CASSEVAGQITDTQYF	TGCGCCAGCAGTGAAGTGGCGGGACAGATCACAGATACGCAGTATTTT	TRBV6-1	TRBJ2-3	.	.
CSAEPGAGEQYF	TGCAGCGCTGAGCCAGGGGCCGGCGAGCAGTACTTC	TRBV29-1	TRBJ2-7	many	.
CASSSTDREEIQYF	TGTGCCAGCAGCTCAACAGACAGGGAAGAGATCCAGTACTTC	TRBV7-9	TRBJ2-5	few	TRBD1
CASSPARSSYEQYF	TGTGCCAGCTCACCTGCGAGGAGCTCCTACGAGCAGTACTTC	TRBV18	TRBJ2-7	few	.
CASSPHGTDYEQYF	TGTGCCAGCAGCCCACACGGGACAGACTACGAGCAGTACTTC	TRBV28	TRBJ2-7	many	TRBD1
CAGSRVPSPSNYGYTF	TGTGCTGGCTCACGTGTCCCCAGTCCCTCTAACTATGGCTACACCTTC	TRBV18	TRBJ1-2	.	.
CATSGGSDTGELFF	TGTGCCACCTCAGGGGGATCTGACACCGGGGAGCTGTTTTTT	TRBV19	TRBJ2-2	many	TRBD1
CASRTGLQHDNEQFF	TGCGCCAGCAGGACGGGACTCCAACATGACAATGAGCAGTTCTTC	TRBV5-1	TRBJ2-1	.	.
CASSQRRASGRWEQYF	TGTGCCAGCAGCCAACGGAGGGCTAGCGGGAGGTGGGAGCAGTACTTC	TRBV14	TRBJ2-7	few	TRBD2
CASSAGGTGGGTYEQYF	TGTGCCAGCAGCGCCGGCGGGACAGGGGGCGGAACCTACGAGCAGTACTTC	TRBV7-3	TRBJ2-7	many	TRBD1
CASSFSSGKETQYF	TGTGCCAGCAGTTTTTCTAGCGGAAAAGAGACCCAGTACTTC	TRBV12-3/TRBV12-4	TRBJ2-5	many	TRBD2
CASGLVGNEQFF	TGTGCTAGTGGTTTGGTTGGGAATGAGCAGTTCTTC	TRBV12-5	TRBJ2-1	few	.
CASSPKHGGIANYGYTF	TGTGCCAGCAGCCCCAAACACGGGGGTATAGCTAACTATGGCTACACCTTC	TRBV9	TRBJ1-2	many	.
CSVVGDRGHEQYF	TGCAGCGTTGTCGGGGACAGGGGCCACGAGCAGTACTTC	TRBV29-1	TRBJ2-7	many	TRBD1
CASSQEDGATEAFF	TGTGCCAGCAGCCAAGAAGACGGGGCCACTGAAGCTTTCTTT	TRBV4-2	TRBJ1-1	many	.
CASSSGLAGVGEQFF	TGTGCCAGTAGTTCAGGACTAGCGGGAGTTGGAGAGCAGTTCTTC	TRBV19	TRBJ2-1	many	TRBD2
CASSLGTGSGETQYF	TGTGCCAGCAGTTTAGGGACAGGGTCTGGAGAGACCCAGTACTTC	TRBV28	TRBJ2-5	many	TRBD1
CASIKTGPSKNIQYF	TGTGCCAGCATAAAGACAGGACCCTCCAAAAACATTCAGTACTTC	TRBV27	TRBJ2-4	many	.
CASSNRGWETQYF	TGCGCCAGCAGCAACAGGGGTTGGGAGACCCAGTACTTC	TRBV5-1	TRBJ2-5	many	TRBD1
CASSQVGASRYEQYF	TGCGCCAGCAGCCAAGTTGGGGCCAGCCGCTACGAGCAGTACTTC	TRBV4-1	TRBJ2-7	many	.
CSATPPSLAGTSTDTQYF	TGCAGTGCTACTCCCCCCTCTCTAGCGGGCACTAGCACAGATACGCAGTATTTT	TRBV20-1	TRBJ2-3	many	TRBD2
CSVVDGNQPQHF	TGCAGCGTTGTTGATGGTAATCAGCCCCAGCATTTT	TRBV29-1	TRBJ1-5	many	.
CASSYGQGTADTQYF	TGTGCCAGCAGTTACGGACAGGGGACAGCAGATACGCAGTATTTT	TRBV27	TRBJ2-3	many	TRBD1
CASSLLAGDLDTQYF	TGTGCCAGCAGCTTACTAGCGGGAGATCTAGATACGCAGTATTTT	TRBV7-3	TRBJ2-3	many	TRBD2
CASSTGRWDSPLHF	TGTGCCAGCAGTACAGGGAGGTGGGATTCACCCCTCCACTTT	TRBV12-3/TRBV12-4	TRBJ1-6	many	.
CASSQDRREFADTQYF	TGTGCCAGCAGCCAAGATCGGCGAGAGTTCGCAGATACGCAGTATTTT	TRBV5-4	TRBJ2-3	once	.
CASSLARGGEQYF	TGTGCCAGCAGCTTAGCCAGGGGAGGTGAGCAGTACTTC	TRBV11-3	TRBJ2-7	many	.
CASSRTLQGSYEQYF	TGCGCCAGCAGCCGCACGCTTCAGGGGTCCTACGAGCAGTACTTC	TRBV4-3	TRBJ2-7	many	.
CASSQGGRGPYNEQFF	TGCGCCAGCAGCCAAGGGGGTCGGGGACCGTACAATGAGCAGTTCTTC	TRBV4-3	TRBJ2-1	many	.
CASSLNRGPGNQPQHF	TGTGCCAGCAGCTTAAACAGGGGGCCGGGCAATCAGCCCCAGCATTTT	TRBV12-3/TRBV12-4	TRBJ1-5	many	TRBD1
CASSTPGARWGETQYF	TGTGCCAGCAGTACACCGGGAGCCCGGTGGGGGGAGACCCAGTACTTC	TRBV6-6	TRBJ2-5	.	.
CSASGSLAGGSTDTQYF	TGCAGTGCTAGTGGTTCTCTCGCGGGAGGCAGCACAGATACGCAGTATTTT	TRBV20-1	TRBJ2-3	.	TRBD2
CASRQNNEQFF	TGCGCCAGCAGACAAAACAATGAGCAGTTCTTC	TRBV5-1	TRBJ2-1	many	.
CASSLDGDPEAFF	TGTGCCAGCAGCTTAGACGGGGACCCTGAAGCTTTCTTT	TRBV11-3	TRBJ1-1	.	.
CASRPIDYRWDTEAFF	TGTGCCAGCAGACCCATCGATTATCGTTGGGACACTGAAGCTTTCTTT	TRBV6-6	TRBJ1-1	many	.
CGVMDSGANVLTF	TGCGGCGTTATGGACTCTGGGGCCAACGTCCTGACTTTC	TRBV29-1	TRBJ2-6	many	.
CASSERGGYYETQYF	TGTGCCAGCAGTGAAAGAGGAGGGTATTACGAGACCCAGTACTTC	TRBV6-1	TRBJ2-5	many	.
CASSLVTEQPYF	TGTGCCAGCAGCTTAGTCACGGAACAGCCCTACTTC	TRBV11-2	TRBJ2-7	many	.
CASTEREIVGEQFF	TGTGCCAGCACGGAGCGGGAGATCGTCGGTGAGCAGTTCTTC	TRBV2	TRBJ2-1	many	TRBD2
CAWSVLSGTARGTEAFF	TGTGCCTGGAGTGTACTGTCAGGGACCGCCCGGGGGACTGAAGCTTTCTTT	TRBV30	TRBJ1-1	many	.
CASSLEDRASERYF	TGTGCCAGCAGCCTGGAGGACAGGGCCTCCGAGCGGTACTTC	TRBV7-6	TRBJ2-7	.	TRBD1
CASSQTGTAKEKLFF	TGTGCCAGCAGTCAGACCGGGACAGCGAAGGAAAAACTGTTTTTT	TRBV5-4	TRBJ1-4	many	TRBD1
CVSSLRLGVDNEQFF	TGTGTCAGCAGCTTGCGACTAGGGGTAGACAATGAGCAGTTCTTC	TRBV11-2	TRBJ2-1	.	.
CASSSGLAGQETQYF	TGTGCCAGCAGTTCGGGACTAGCGGGCCAAGAGACCCAGTACTTC	TRBV6-2/TRBV6-3	TRBJ2-5	many	TRBD2
CASSQSTDCNQPQHF	TGCGCCAGCAGTCAATCTACGGATTGCAATCAGCCCCAGCATTTT	TRBV23-1	TRBJ1-5	many	.
CASSLVGEKLFF	TGTGCCAGCAGCTTAGTCGGTGAAAAACTGTTTTTT	TRBV7-9	TRBJ1-4	many	.
CASTPGTGGGHEQYF	TGCGCCAGCACCCCCGGGACAGGGGGCGGGCACGAGCAGTACTTC	TRBV5-1	TRBJ2-7	many	TRBD1
CASSQPGQGKDEQFF	TGTGCCAGCAGCCAACCGGGACAGGGAAAGGATGAGCAGTTCTTC	TRBV3-1	TRBJ2-1	many	TRBD1
CASSYDRGRPQHF	TGTGCCAGCAGTTACGACAGGGGACGGCCCCAGCATTTT	TRBV6-2/TRBV6-3	TRBJ1-5	many	TRBD1